A selection of T cell receptor beta chains follows, all from one sample in a study of blood T cell repertoires in COVID-19. Some clones are missing from TCRdb's copy, which holds only in-frame ones; the method was immunoSEQ multiplex PCR. The sample includes roughly 400,000 clones, around 87% of them seen just once. The specimen was peripheral blood. All receptors come from a woman aged 55-69 years with COVID-19, enrolled during active disease. Both conserved end residues are part of each CDR3. D genes are given only for firm matches. Clone size appears in some rows only: once, few, many, or a class for an expanded clone.

.,.,TRBV18,TRBJ2-6,TGTGCCAGCTCACCAGGCGGCGGGGCCAACGTCCTGACTTTC,CASSPGGGANVLTF
.,TRBD1,TRBV7-2,TRBJ1-6,TGTGCCAGCAGCTCCCGGACAGGGGGTGGTCGGGCCCTCCACTTT,CASSSRTGGGRALHF
once,TRBD1,TRBV9,TRBJ1-2,TGTGCCAGCCGGGGGGGGACAGAAATCTATGGCTACACCTTC,CASRGGTEIYGYTF
.,.,TRBV19,TRBJ1-1,TGTGCCAGTATTGAGGCCTTGAACACTGAAGCTTTCTTT,CASIEALNTEAFF
once,TRBD1,TRBV2,TRBJ1-5,TGTGCCAGCACATTGCAGGGGGCAGCTCAGCCCCAGCATTTT,CASTLQGAAQPQHF
.,.,TRBV30,TRBJ2-7,TGTGCCTGGAGCCCCGGGATACTCGAGCAGTACTTC,CAWSPGILEQYF
few,.,TRBV30,TRBJ1-1,TGTGCCTGGAGTGCCCTTCGGACACTGAACACTGAAGCTTTCTTT,CAWSALRTLNTEAFF
.,TRBD1,TRBV18,TRBJ1-2,TGTGCCAGCTCGCATCCGGGACAGGGGGTGTATGGCTACACCTTC,CASSHPGQGVYGYTF
.,.,TRBV30,TRBJ1-2,TGTGCCTGGATGTCCGGTCTTAGCTATGGCTACACCTTC,CAWMSGLSYGYTF
.,.,TRBV18,TRBJ2-1,TGTGCCAGCTCACCCAGTTACAATGAGCAGTTCTTC,CASSPSYNEQFF
.,TRBD1,TRBV12-3/TRBV12-4,TRBJ1-6,TGTGCCAGCAAATGGCAGGGGGGTTCACCCCTCCACTTT,CASKWQGGSPLHF
.,TRBD1,TRBV11-2,TRBJ2-7,TGTGCCAGCAGCTTTGGGGCTGGGACAGGGTACAACGAGCAGTACTTC,CASSFGAGTGYNEQYF
.,TRBD2,TRBV10-3,TRBJ2-7,TGTGCCATCAGCCCTAGCGGGGGAGCCCTCTACGAGCAGTACTTC,CAISPSGGALYEQYF
.,.,TRBV29-1,TRBJ1-2,TGCAGCGTTTTAGACGGCGGGGGATATGGCTACACCTTC,CSVLDGGGYGYTF
.,TRBD1,TRBV5-1,TRBJ1-1,TGCGCCAGCAGCACGCAGGGGGCGGGCACTGAAGCTTTCTTT,CASSTQGAGTEAFF
.,.,TRBV5-5,TRBJ1-1,TGTGCCAGCAGCTTGATGGCGAACACTGAAGCTTTCTTT,CASSLMANTEAFF
.,TRBD1,TRBV2,TRBJ1-1,TGTGCCAGCAGTCCCGGGACAGTGAACACTGAAGCTTTCTTT,CASSPGTVNTEAFF
.,.,TRBV9,TRBJ2-5,TGTGCCAGCAGCGGGCCGACTGGTACCCAGTACTTC,CASSGPTGTQYF
.,.,TRBV24-1,TRBJ1-2,TGTGCCACCAGTCAGGGAAACTATGGCTACACCTTC,CATSQGNYGYTF
.,TRBD1,TRBV28,TRBJ1-6,TGTGCCAGCAGGCGCCCGGGACAGAATTCACCCCTCCACTTT,CASRRPGQNSPLHF
.,TRBD1,TRBV9,TRBJ1-1,TGTGCCAGCAGCGCCTTACTCGGGACAGGCTTGAACACTGAAGCTTTCTTT,CASSALLGTGLNTEAFF
.,.,TRBV28,TRBJ1-1,TGTGCCAGCAGCCCCTGGGAGAGTAGGACTGAAGCTTTCTTT,CASSPWESRTEAFF
.,TRBD2,TRBV7-3,TRBJ2-1,TGTGCCAGCAGCTTACGGACTAGCGATAACAATGAGCAGTTCTTC,CASSLRTSDNNEQFF
once,.,TRBV18,TRBJ1-3,TGTGCCAGCTCACCAAAGGAGCTTTCTGGAAACACCATATATTTT,CASSPKELSGNTIYF
once,.,TRBV12-3/TRBV12-4,TRBJ1-2,TGTGCCAGCACCCGATCCCTCCCCGGGGGCTACACCTTC,CASTRSLPGGYTF
many,.,TRBV9,TRBJ2-7,TGTGCCAGCAGCGTGACCCAGGGATACGAGCAGTACTTC,CASSVTQGYEQYF
.,TRBD2,TRBV19,TRBJ2-3,TGTGCCAGTAGTATAGTCCCTAGCGGGGGGAAAGCAGATACGCAGTATTTT,CASSIVPSGGKADTQYF
many,.,TRBV7-3,TRBJ2-2,TGTGCCAGCAGCTTAGGTCTAGTTAACACCGGGGAGCTGTTTTTT,CASSLGLVNTGELFF
.,TRBD2,TRBV3-1/TRBV3-2,TRBJ2-5,TGTGCCAGTCGACTAGCGGGGGGCGACAGGGAGACCCAGTACTTC,CASRLAGGDRETQYF
.,.,TRBV19,TRBJ1-1,TGTGCCAGTACCCACAGGGCCACTGAAGCTTTCTTT,CASTHRATEAFF
.,.,TRBV12-5,TRBJ1-6,TGTGCTAGTGGCCTCACGACAGGCTTGAATTCACCCCTCCACTTT,CASGLTTGLNSPLHF
.,.,TRBV6-5,TRBJ1-1,TGTGCCAGCAATCGCGCGGGTCCTAACACTGAAGCTTTCTTT,CASNRAGPNTEAFF
.,TRBD1,TRBV25-1,TRBJ1-2,TGTGCCAGCGCCCTCGGGACAGGGGTCAATGGCTACACCTTC,CASALGTGVNGYTF
.,TRBD1,TRBV30,TRBJ1-4,TGTGCCTGGAGTCAGGGGGGTCTTAATGAAAAACTGTTTTTT,CAWSQGGLNEKLFF
.,TRBD1,TRBV7-9,TRBJ2-1,TGTGCCAGCAGCTTAGATGGGACAGGGAACTACAATGAGCAGTTCTTC,CASSLDGTGNYNEQFF
.,.,TRBV9,TRBJ2-2,TGTGCCAGCAGCGTAGCAGGGGCCCAGAACACCGGGGAGCTGTTTTTT,CASSVAGAQNTGELFF
.,TRBD1,TRBV18,TRBJ1-2,TGTGCCAGCTCACGCTTTGGGACGGGGGACAGGGCTTATGGCTACACCTTC,CASSRFGTGDRAYGYTF
few,.,TRBV5-1,TRBJ1-1,TGCGCCAGCAGCTCACAGGGCGGTAACACTGAAGCTTTCTTT,CASSSQGGNTEAFF
.,.,TRBV10-3,TRBJ1-2,TGTGCCATCAGTGAGACAGTTAACTATGGCTACACCTTC,CAISETVNYGYTF
.,TRBD1,TRBV6-2/TRBV6-3,TRBJ1-5,TGTGCCAGCAGCCCCGGGACAGGGGATCAGCCCCAGCATTTT,CASSPGTGDQPQHF
once,TRBD2,TRBV27,TRBJ2-1,TGTGCCAGCAGTTTATCGGGGCGGGGGGGCTCCTACAATGAGCAGTTCTTC,CASSLSGRGGSYNEQFF
.,.,TRBV19,TRBJ2-4,TGTGCCAGTAGCCCACAGGGAAACAAAAACATTCAGTACTTC,CASSPQGNKNIQYF
.,TRBD2,TRBV6-5,TRBJ2-1,TGTGCCTCGGGGGGAGGGCGAGGCAATGAGCAGTTCTTC,CASGGGRGNEQFF
.,TRBD1,TRBV5-4,TRBJ1-2,TGTGCCAGCAGCTTACCGGACAGGCACTATGGCTACACCTTC,CASSLPDRHYGYTF
.,.,TRBV5-1,TRBJ1-1,TGCGCCAGCAGCCGCATATTCGGGAACACTGAAGCTTTCTTT,CASSRIFGNTEAFF
.,TRBD2,TRBV19,TRBJ2-7,TGTGCCAGTAGTTCGACTAGCGGCTCCTACGAGCAGTACTTC,CASSSTSGSYEQYF
.,.,TRBV27,TRBJ2-7,TGTGCCAGCAGCCCCCGGGACACCGTCTCCTACGAGCAGTACTTC,CASSPRDTVSYEQYF
.,.,TRBV15,TRBJ1-1,TGTGCCACCAGCAGAGATAGGCAGGGGCGGAACACTGAAGCTTTCTTT,CATSRDRQGRNTEAFF
.,.,TRBV6-5,TRBJ1-4,TGTGCCAGCAGTAGGACGGGGGTAACTAATGAAAAACTGTTTTTT,CASSRTGVTNEKLFF
once,TRBD1,TRBV19,TRBJ2-7,TGTGCCAGTTCAACTCCGGGACAGAACTACGAGCAGTACTTC,CASSTPGQNYEQYF
.,.,TRBV7-3,TRBJ1-1,TGTGCCAGCCAGGTGCAGGAAAACACTGAAGCTTTCTTT,CASQVQENTEAFF
.,.,TRBV11-3,TRBJ1-3,TGTGCCAGCAGCTTCAGTTACGGAAACACCATATATTTT,CASSFSYGNTIYF
.,.,TRBV6-6,TRBJ1-1,TGTGCCAGCAGTTTCCAAAAGAGGTCAAACACTGAAGCTTTCTTT,CASSFQKRSNTEAFF